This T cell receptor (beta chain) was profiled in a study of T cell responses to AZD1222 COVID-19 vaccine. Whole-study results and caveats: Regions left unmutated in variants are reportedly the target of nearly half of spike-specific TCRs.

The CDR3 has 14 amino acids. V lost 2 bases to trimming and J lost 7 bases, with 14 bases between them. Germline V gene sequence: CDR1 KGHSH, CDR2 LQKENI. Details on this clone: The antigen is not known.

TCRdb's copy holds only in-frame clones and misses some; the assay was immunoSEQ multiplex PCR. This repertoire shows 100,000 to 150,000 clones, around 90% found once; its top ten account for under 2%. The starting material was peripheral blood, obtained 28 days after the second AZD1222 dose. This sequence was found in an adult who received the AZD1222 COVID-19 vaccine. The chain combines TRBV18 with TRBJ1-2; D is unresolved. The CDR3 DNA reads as TGTGCCAGCTCACCAAGAGACACCGGCGGTGGCTACACCTTC. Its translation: CASSPRDTGGGYTF.